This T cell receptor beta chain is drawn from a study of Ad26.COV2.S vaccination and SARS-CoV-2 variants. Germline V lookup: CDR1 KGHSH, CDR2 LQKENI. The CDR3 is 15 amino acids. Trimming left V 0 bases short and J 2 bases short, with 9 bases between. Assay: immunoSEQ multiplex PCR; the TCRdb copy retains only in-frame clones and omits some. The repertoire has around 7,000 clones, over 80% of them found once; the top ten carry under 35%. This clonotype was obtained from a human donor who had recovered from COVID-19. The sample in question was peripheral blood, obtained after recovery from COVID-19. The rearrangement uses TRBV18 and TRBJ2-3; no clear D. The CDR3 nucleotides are TGTGCCAGCTCACCACCGTCTTTACCCACAGATACGCAGTATTTT. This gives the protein CASSPPSLPTDTQYF. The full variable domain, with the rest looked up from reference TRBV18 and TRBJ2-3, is NAGVMQNPRHLVRRRGQEARLRCSPMKGHSHVYWYRQLPEEGLKFMVYLQKENIIDESGMPKERFSAEFPKEGPSILRIQQVVRGDSAAYFCASSPPSLPTDTQYFGPGTRLTVL.